This passage covers 31 T cell receptor beta chains from one sample sequenced in a study of T-cell memory formation after mild COVID-19. TCRdb re-derived calls from the 5' RACE reads in MiXCR, one entry per CDR3 protein. The data contain about 35,000 distinct CDR3 sequences, around 20% of them singletons. Material: PBMCs or a T cell subset sorted from them (not recorded which). The receptors were gathered from an adult who had mild COVID-19 (a few samples of this study predate the infection). Cell type and time point are not known.

Ten or more counts support this clonotype. The chain has TRBV7-2 and TRBJ2-4; D unclear. V shed 3 bases and J shed 7 bases, with 22 bases lying between them. The CDR3 spans 17 residues. CDR1 and CDR2 (germline): SGHTA, FQGNSA. The CDR3 coding sequence is TGTGCCAGCAGCTTCGACCCCCGCCCCCAGCAACGGAACATTCAGTACTTC. Amino acids: CASSFDPRPQQRNIQYF.

At least ten counts were recorded for this clonotype. V is TRBV5-1 and J is TRBJ2-3; tentatively, D is TRBD2 (7 bases). Germline V gene sequence: CDR1 SGHRS, CDR2 YFSETQ. This CDR3 has 18 amino acids. V was clipped by 0 bases and J by 5 bases, with 22 bases between them. CDR3: CASSLAPLGGAGGDTQYF. CDR3 coding DNA: TGCGCCAGCAGCTTGGCCCCTCTAGGGGGGGCCGGAGGAGATACGCAGTATTTT.

This clonotype was seen ten or more times. This chain joins TRBV4-3 and TRBJ1-5; a weak D match, TRBD1 (5 bases). V lost 0 bases, J lost 5 bases, and 11 bases lay in between. The CDR3 extends over 15 amino acids. CDR1 is LGHNA, CDR2 YSLEER, per germline. CDR3 DNA sequence: TGCGCCAGCAGCCAAGATATCCAGGGCTATCAGCCCCAGCATTTT. Protein: CASSQDIQGYQPQHF.

Ten or more counts support this clonotype. The CDR3, as DNA: TGTGCCAGCAGTTATCGGGACAGCTCCTACAATGAGCAGTTCTTC. This translates into CASSYRDSSYNEQFF. The chain carries TRBV7-8 and TRBJ2-1; 7 bases are shared with TRBD1. CDR3 length: 15 residues. V gave up 6 bases and J gave up 0 bases; unmatched junction bases: 5. CDR1 is SGHVS and CDR2 is FQNEAQ in the germline V gene.

This clonotype appeared many times. This chain uses TRBV29-1 with TRBJ2-2; D is undetermined. Between the trimmed V and J ends, which lost 7 bases and 1 base, there was a span of 7 bases. Germline V gives CDR1 SQVTM, CDR2 ANQGSEA. The CDR3 spans 12 residues. The CDR3 DNA is TGCAGCGCGAGAGGGAACACCGGGGAGCTGTTTTTT. Residues: CSARGNTGELFF.

There are many counts of this clonotype. The chain uses TRBV5-4 and TRBJ1-5, with no clear D. Trimming shortened V by 2 bases and J by 4 bases, and 7 bases separated the two germline ends. This CDR3 has 13 amino acids. The germline V gene has CDR1 SGHNT and CDR2 YYREEE (reference sequence). The chain's CDR3 is CASSLTPNQPQHF. The CDR3 bases are TGTGCCAGCAGCTTAACACCTAATCAGCCCCAGCATTTT. Looking up the rest from reference TRBV5-4 and TRBJ1-5 gives the full variable domain: ETGVTQSPTHLIKTRGQQVTLRCSSQSGHNTVSWYQQALGQGPQFIFQYYREEENGRGNFPPRFSGLQFPNYSSELNVNALELDDSALYLCASSLTPNQPQHFGDGTRLSIL.

This clonotype was seen repeatedly, ten times or more. The chain links TRBV29-1 to TRBJ2-3, with D perhaps assigned TRBD1 or TRBD2 (5 bases each). Trimming left V 6 bases short and J 0 bases short, with 10 bases between. Germline V CDR1 and CDR2: SQVTM, ANQGSEA. The CDR3 totals 13 residues. This CDR3 reads CSVGDGSTDTQYF. CDR3 DNA sequence: TGCAGCGTGGGGGACGGAAGCACAGATACGCAGTATTTT.

This clonotype was counted at least ten times. This chain connects TRBV20-1 to TRBJ2-1, with TRBD1 identical over 8 bases. The CDR3 has 13 residues. Germline V lookup: CDR1 DFQATT, CDR2 SNEGSKA (reference sequence). V gave up 6 bases and J gave up 2 bases; unmatched junction bases: 3. DNA for the CDR3: TGCAGTGCCAAGGGACAGGCCTACAATGAGCAGTTCTTC. This encodes CSAKGQAYNEQFF.

This clonotype was observed at least ten times. The chain combines TRBV5-1 with TRBJ2-7, with TRBD1 matching 10 bases. J was trimmed by 0 bases and V by 4 bases; bases with no gene match: 4. Germline V gene sequence: CDR1 SGHRS, CDR2 YFSETQ. The CDR3 is made up of 15 amino acids. The CDR3 loop reads CASSQGQGSSYEQYF. CDR3 bases: TGCGCCAGCAGCCAGGGACAGGGGAGCTCCTACGAGCAGTACTTC.

This clonotype was found many times. The chain recombines TRBV5-5 with TRBJ2-7; TRBD1 is a possible D gene (5 bases). The germline V gene encodes CDR1 SGHKS and CDR2 YYEKEE (reference sequence). V was pared by 1 base and J by 1 base, with 9 bases between. The CDR3 covers 14 residues. The CDR3 DNA sequence: TGTGCCAGCAGCTTGCAAGCAGGGTCCTACGAGCAGTACTTC. Residues: CASSLQAGSYEQYF. Looking up the rest from reference TRBV5-5 and TRBJ2-7 gives the full variable domain: DAGVTQSPTHLIKTRGQQVTLRCSPISGHKSVSWYQQVLGQGPQFIFQYYEKEERGRGNFPDRFSARQFPNYSSELNVNALLLGDSALYLCASSLQAGSYEQYFGPGTRLTVT.

There are many counts of this clonotype. V usage is TRBV6-6 and J usage is TRBJ2-1; D call uncertain. Trimming pared 7 bases from V and 10 bases from J, leaving 20 bases between. The CDR3 covers 14 residues. Germline CDR1 and CDR2: MNHNY and SVGAGI (reference sequence). CDR3 nucleotides: TGTGCCAGCACCGCCAATGGGAAGGCCCGGGAGCAGTTCTTC. This encodes CASTANGKAREQFF.

The chain couples TRBV10-3 to TRBJ2-1; 8 nucleotides match TRBD2. CDR3 size: 15 residues. V trimming: 9 bases; J trimming: 3 bases; junction bases outside the gene matches: 10. Germline CDR1 is ENHRY and CDR2 is SYGVKD. In DNA form, the CDR3 reads TGTGCCATAAGGATAGGGAGCGGGAGCTACAATGAGCAGTTCTTC. This gives the protein CAIRIGSGSYNEQFF.

CDR3 DNA: TGTGCCAGCAGCCTTTACCGGGACAGGGCGGCCACCGGGGAGCTGTTTTTT. Residues: CASSLYRDRAATGELFF. The chain carries TRBV3-1 and TRBJ2-2; 9 bases map to TRBD1. The germline gives CDR1 LGHDT, CDR2 YNNKEL (reference sequence). This CDR3 contains 17 residues. V lost 4 bases and J lost 4; bases outside the gene matches: 10.

This clonotype was observed at least ten times. The chain employs TRBV27 and TRBJ2-1, with D perhaps matching TRBD1 or TRBD2 (5 bases each). The V end was cut by 3 bases, the J end by 5 bases, with 14 bases between. Germline assignment: CDR1 MNHEY and CDR2 SMNVEV (reference sequence). The CDR3 runs 15 residues. CDR3: CASSLRGLSHNEQFF. In DNA, the CDR3 is TGTGCCAGCAGTTTGAGGGGCCTCAGTCACAATGAGCAGTTCTTC.

By sample share, this clonotype is medium-sized (0.01 to 0.1%). V gene TRBV12-3 or TRBV12-4 combines with J gene TRBJ2-1; perhaps D is TRBD1 or TRBD2 (6 bases each). The CDR3 is 16 amino acids. The V gene lost 2 bases and the J gene lost 4 bases, with 15 bases spanning the gap. The CDR3 is CASSLRGGGTYNEQFF. DNA of the CDR3: TGTGCCAGCAGTTTAAGAGGAGGGGGGACGTACAATGAGCAGTTCTTC.

This clonotype was seen ten or more times. The chain employs TRBV7-9 and TRBJ2-1, with TRBD1 matching 9 bases. This CDR3 spans 14 amino acids. Germline V gives CDR1 SEHNR, CDR2 FQNEAQ (reference sequence). J lost 5 bases, V lost 6 bases, and 5 bases had no gene match. The chain's CDR3 is CASSPGQGDNEQFF. The CDR3 region has the DNA TGTGCCAGCAGTCCGGGACAGGGAGACAATGAGCAGTTCTTC.

There are many counts of this clonotype. The rearrangement uses TRBV24-1 and TRBJ2-3; the D gene is possibly TRBD1 (5 bases). CDR3 length equals 16 residues. Trimming took off 3 bases at V and 5 bases at J, with 17 bases between the two ends. Germline CDR1 reads KGHDR; CDR2 reads SFDVKD. The CDR3 nucleotides are TGTGCCACCAGTGATCCTCGACAGACCCTCGGAGATACGCAGTATTTT. Translated: CATSDPRQTLGDTQYF.

This clonotype was counted only a few times. This rearrangement joins TRBV12-3 or TRBV12-4 to TRBJ2-1, with TRBD2 identical over 11 bases. The CDR3 length is 15 residues. Trimming cost V 2 bases and J 7 bases; bases outside gene matches: 4. The CDR3 reads CASSLSLAGVNEQFF. The CDR3, as DNA: TGTGCCAGCAGTTTATCACTAGCGGGAGTAAATGAGCAGTTCTTC.

The genes are TRBV2 and TRBJ2-7; D not resolved. Trimming left V 0 bases short and J 2 bases short, with 11 bases between. The CDR3 contains 15 residues. The germline V gene encodes CDR1 SNHLY and CDR2 FYNNEI. CDR3 region: CASSEAGILTYEQYF. In DNA form, the CDR3 reads TGTGCCAGCAGTGAAGCGGGCATTTTGACCTACGAGCAGTACTTC. The complete variable domain, with remaining parts taken from reference TRBV2 and TRBJ2-7, reads EPEVTQTPSHQVTQMGQEVILRCVPISNHLYFYWYRQILGQKVEFLVSFYNNEISEKSEIFDDQFSVERPDGSNFTLKIRSTKLEDSAMYFCASSEAGILTYEQYFGPGTRLTVT.

This clonotype was seen more than once but under ten times. The chain uses TRBV19 and TRBJ1-5; D may be TRBD1 (6 bases). This CDR3 has 19 residues. Trimming pared 2 bases from V and 2 bases from J, leaving 22 bases between. CDR1 and CDR2 from the germline V gene are LNHDA and SQIVND (reference sequence). CDR3 sequence: CASSIHRPGGQTGNQPQHF. DNA for the CDR3: TGTGCCAGTAGTATACACAGACCGGGGGGGCAGACGGGCAATCAGCCCCAGCATTTT.

Ten or more counts support this clonotype. The V gene is TRBV20-1, the J gene TRBJ2-3; D is unresolved. CDR3 size: 14 residues. Germline CDR1 is DFQATT and CDR2 is SNEGSKA (reference sequence). The V and J ends lost 0 bases and 1 base respectively, with 8 bases between them. The CDR3 DNA reads TGCAGTGCTAGAGATTCGAACGGCACAGATACGCAGTATTTT. It encodes CSARDSNGTDTQYF.

The table lists this clonotype with many counts. The chain couples TRBV7-2 to TRBJ2-7; 12 positions agree with TRBD2. The length of the CDR3 is 18 residues. From germline, CDR1 is SGHTA and CDR2 FQGNSA. Trimming removed 6 bases from V and 7 bases from J; junction bases left unmatched: 19. CDR3 coding DNA: TGTGCCAGCAGTAGGTCGGGACTAGCGGGTCTGTCTTCGGGAGAGCAGTACTTC. This sequence encodes CASSRSGLAGLSSGEQYF. The full variable domain, in which reference TRBV7-2 and TRBJ2-7 provide the parts outside the CDR3, is GAGVSQSPSNKVTEKGKDVELRCDPISGHTALYWYRQSLGQGLEFLIYFQGNSAPDKSGLPSDRFSAERTGGSVSTLTIQRTQQEDSAVYLCASSRSGLAGLSSGEQYFGPGTRLTVT.

In this sample, this clonotype turned up many times. This chain uses TRBV6-1 with TRBJ1-5; the match to TRBD1 covers 7 bases. CDR1 is MNHNS, CDR2 SASEGT, per germline. V lost 4 bases and J lost 2; bases outside the gene matches: 11. The CDR3 is 17 residues long. This chain's CDR3 is CASSGPTGNRGNQPQHF. The CDR3 region has the DNA TGTGCCAGCAGTGGCCCGACAGGGAATCGAGGCAATCAGCCCCAGCATTTT.

The table lists this clonotype with a count of one. The V call is TRBV4-1, the J call TRBJ2-1; perhaps TRBD2 as D (6 bases). The CDR3 totals 16 residues. Germline CDR1 is MGHRA and CDR2 is YSYEKL. V was clipped by 5 bases and J by 1 base, with 15 bases between them. Here the CDR3 DNA reads TGCGCCAGCAGCACGACAACTAGCCCATCCTACAATGAGCAGTTCTTC. It specifies CASSTTTSPSYNEQFF.

Notes on this clonotype: A much larger clone lies a single base off, so this may be a read error. This chain joins TRBV5-1 and TRBJ2-3; TRBD1 agrees at 7 bases. V trimming: 4 bases; J trimming: 1 base; junction bases outside the gene matches: 9. The CDR3 runs to 16 residues. Germline V gene sequence: CDR1 SGHRS, CDR2 YFSETQ. The CDR3 loop is CASSIGTDTRTDTQYF. The CDR3 region has the DNA TGCGCCAGCAGCATCGGGACAGACACTCGCACAGATACGCAGTATTTT.

Ten or more counts support this clonotype. This rearrangement joins TRBV12-3 or TRBV12-4 to TRBJ2-2; 8 bases line up with TRBD2. This CDR3 is built from 15 residues. V shed 6 bases, J shed 2 bases, and the junction held 5 bases outside the gene matches. CDR3 sequence: CASSLTSGNTGELFF. CDR3 coding DNA: TGTGCCAGCAGCCTCACTAGCGGAAACACCGGGGAGCTGTTTTTT.

This clonotype was counted many times. The V and J genes are TRBV12-3 or TRBV12-4 and TRBJ1-1, with D possibly being TRBD1 (6 bases). Deletions cut 5 bases from V and 2 bases from J, with 9 bases between. This CDR3 is built from 13 residues. The CDR3 sequence is CASSPTGNTEAFF. The CDR3 nucleotides are TGTGCCAGCAGTCCGACAGGTAACACTGAAGCTTTCTTT.

The V call is TRBV5-5, the J call TRBJ2-7, with TRBD2 matching over 7 bases. V lost 4 bases and J lost 5; bases outside the gene matches: 15. CDR1 is SGHKS and CDR2 is YYEKEE in the germline V gene (reference sequence). The CDR3 is 16 amino acids. CDR3 bases: TGTGCCAGCAGCCCGACCGGGGAGGGACGTGTTCACGAGCAGTACGTC. Translation: CASSPTGEGRVHEQYV.

This clonotype is classed as medium-sized. The V gene is TRBV7-3, the J gene TRBJ2-2; unclear D gene. The CDR3 spans 13 residues. Per the germline V gene, CDR1 is SGHTA and CDR2 is FQGTGA. V was trimmed by 3 bases and J by 4 bases, leaving 6 bases between them. For the CDR3, the DNA is TGTGCCAGCAGCTTGTCGGGCACCGGGGAGCTGTTTTTT. It yields the protein CASSLSGTGELFF.

The chain has TRBV6-6 and TRBJ2-7; D call uncertain. Germline V gene data show CDR1 as MNHNY and CDR2 as SVGAGI (reference sequence). Trimming shortened V by 6 bases and J by 0 bases, and 12 bases separated the two germline ends. The CDR3 has 14 amino acids. The DNA of the CDR3 is TGTGCCAGCAGCTCCTTTGGGGACTCCTACGAGCAGTACTTC. As protein: CASSSFGDSYEQYF.

This clonotype was observed at least ten times. In DNA, the CDR3 is TGTGCCAGCAGCTTAGCCAGGGGGGACACTGAAGCTTTCTTT. Protein: CASSLARGDTEAFF. The chain carries TRBV7-6 and TRBJ1-1; 7 bases line up with TRBD1. CDR3 length: 14 amino acids. Germline V lookup: CDR1 SGHVS, CDR2 FNYEAQ. Trimming removed 0 bases from V and 3 bases from J; junction bases left unmatched: 1.